Reported below is one T cell receptor beta chain. The antigen is not known. The data stem from a study of cytomegalovirus exposure and HLA in healthy donors. Study findings and constraints: HLA-A and HLA-B allele assignments for most subjects were reportedly predicted accurately using TCR beta sequences. A later analysis found common viral pathogens apparently linked to several of the most significant clusters.

PCR amplification relied on 60 Vbeta primers (plus 13 Jbeta primers). Method: immunoSEQ multiplex PCR; TCRdb's copy keeps in-frame clones and lacks some. In total, the table holds approximately 37,000 clones. This clonotype was obtained from a male donor in good health and CMV-seronegative. Sample: PBMCs.

Here the CDR3 DNA reads TGCGCCAGCAGCTTGAACAGTCTTAATGAAAAACTGTTTTTT. Protein product: CASSLNSLNEKLFF. This chain connects TRBV5-1 to TRBJ1-4; no reliable D call. This CDR3 is 14 amino acids long. V lost 1 base, J lost 4 bases, and 8 bases lay in between. The germline gives CDR1 SGHRS, CDR2 YFSETQ.